This entry lists 12 T cell receptor beta chains sequenced from one sample in a study of cytomegalovirus exposure and HLA in healthy donors. Generated by immunoSEQ multiplex PCR, the TCRdb table keeps only in-frame clones and is missing some. Among tens of thousands of clones, approximately 94% were seen once, and the ten largest hold approximately 4.5%. Material for sequencing was PBMCs. These receptors came from a man younger than 30 in good health and CMV-seropositive.

The chain carries TRBV18 and TRBJ1-2, with 8 bases identical to TRBD1. The germline CDR1 and CDR2 sequences are KGHSH and LQKENI. The length of the CDR3 is 14 residues. Unmatched junction bases numbered 5, after V lost 4 bases and J lost 4 bases. CDR3 sequence reads: CASSLDRVRYGYTF. CDR3 coding DNA: TGTGCCAGCTCACTGGACAGGGTACGCTATGGCTACACCTTC.

This rearrangement joins TRBV7-2 to TRBJ2-7; TRBD2 matches 9 bases. Trimming took 2 bases from V and 4 from J; bases not matched to a gene: 6. Germline V gene lookup returns CDR1 SGHTA and CDR2 FQGNSA. This CDR3 comprises 15 residues. The CDR3 DNA reads TGTGCCAGCAGCTTATTAGCGGGAGTCGGGTACGAGCAGTACTTC. This encodes CASSLLAGVGYEQYF. Together with reference TRBV7-2 and TRBJ2-7, the CDR3 gives the full variable domain: GAGVSQSPSNKVTEKGKDVELRCDPISGHTALYWYRQSLGQGLEFLIYFQGNSAPDKSGLPSDRFSAERTGGSVSTLTIQRTQQEDSAVYLCASSLLAGVGYEQYFGPGTRLTVT.

The chain's CDR3 is CASSLRTRAGWHTDTQYF. The CDR3 DNA sequence: TGTGCCAGCAGTTTAAGGACCCGGGCAGGGTGGCACACAGATACGCAGTATTTT. This rearrangement joins TRBV27 to TRBJ2-3, with TRBD1 as a possible D gene (5 bases). The CDR3 length is 18 residues. V was pared by 2 bases and J by 2 bases, with 20 bases between. Germline CDR1 and CDR2: MNHEY and SMNVEV (reference sequence).

The rearrangement uses TRBV19 and TRBJ1-3, with TRBD1 matching over 9 bases. V shed 5 bases, J shed 3 bases, and the junction held 5 bases outside the gene matches. This CDR3 is built from 15 residues. Germline CDR1 and CDR2: LNHDA and SQIVND (reference sequence). The CDR3 sequence is CASSGRDRVGNTIYF. Here the CDR3 DNA reads TGTGCCAGTAGTGGTCGGGACAGGGTTGGAAACACCATATATTTT.

CDR3 bases: TGTGCCTGGAGTGTACTGACAGATACGCAGTATTTT. It yields the protein CAWSVLTDTQYF. This sequence joins TRBV30 and TRBJ2-3; D unclear. The germline V gene has CDR1 GTSNPN and CDR2 SVGIG (reference sequence). The CDR3 spans 12 residues. The V end lost 0 bases, the J end lost 3 bases, and 4 bases lay between the germline ends.

Regarding this clone: Other nucleotide sequences in the sample specify the same CDR3. The J gene is TRBJ2-3, the V gene TRBV27; D remains unclear. The V end was cut by 8 bases, the J end by 1 base, with 7 bases between. Germline CDR1 is MNHEY and CDR2 is SMNVEV (reference sequence). CDR3 length: 12 residues. DNA of the CDR3: TGTGCCAGCTCTCCTGGCACAGATACGCAGTATTTT. Residues: CASSPGTDTQYF.

The chain carries TRBV27 and TRBJ2-1, with TRBD2 matching over 9 bases. This CDR3 is 14 amino acids long. The ends lost 7 bases at V and 9 bases at J; junction bases unmatched: 10. CDR1 is MNHEY and CDR2 is SMNVEV in the germline V gene (reference sequence). This CDR3 reads CASMPGGGASEQFF. The CDR3 DNA follows: TGTGCCAGCATGCCGGGCGGGGGGGCCTCTGAGCAGTTCTTC.

The genes are TRBV28 and TRBJ1-5, with 7 bases fitting TRBD1. The germline gives CDR1 MDHEN, CDR2 SYDVKM. Trimming cost V 9 bases and J 4 bases; bases outside gene matches: 3. The CDR3 is 12 amino acids. As DNA, the CDR3 is TGTGCCAGTTCACAGGGGAATCAGCCCCAGCATTTT. It is translated as CASSQGNQPQHF.

The J gene is TRBJ2-1, the V gene TRBV19, with a tentative D call TRBD2 (5 bases). V shed 6 bases and J shed 3 bases, with 15 bases lying between them. In germline, CDR1 is LNHDA, CDR2 SQIVND (reference sequence). The CDR3 extends over 15 amino acids. This chain's CDR3 is CASSLSWTHYNEQFF. CDR3 nucleotides: TGTGCCAGTAGCCTTTCTTGGACTCACTACAATGAGCAGTTCTTC.

A single count supports this clone. The gene calls are TRBV28 and TRBJ1-5; TRBD1 matches 8 bases. The germline gives CDR1 MDHEN, CDR2 SYDVKM. Trimming removed 6 bases from V and 6 bases from J; junction bases left unmatched: 4. The length of the CDR3 is 13 residues. The CDR3 sequence: CASRATGGQPQHF. The CDR3 DNA reads as TGTGCCAGCAGGGCCACAGGGGGTCAGCCCCAGCATTTT.

The chain joins TRBV10-1 to TRBJ1-2; 7 bases match TRBD1. J lost 3 bases, V lost 2 bases, and 0 bases had no gene match. The CDR3 loop spans 13 amino acids. Germline CDR1 WNHNN, CDR2 SYGVQD (reference sequence). CDR3 DNA: TGCGCCAGCAGTGAGGACAGGGACTATGGCTACACCTTC. Protein: CASSEDRDYGYTF.

V gene TRBV19 combines with J gene TRBJ1-5, with D perhaps matching TRBD1 (5 bases). This CDR3 comprises 14 residues. Germline lookup yields CDR1 LNHDA and CDR2 SQIVND (reference sequence). Trimming removed 6 bases from V and 2 bases from J, with 11 bases in between. CDR3 in DNA: TGTGCCAGTAGCAGGACATACGGCAATCAGCCCCAGCATTTT. It is translated as CASSRTYGNQPQHF.